The clone carrying this T cell receptor (beta chain) was observed a few times. Its antigen is unidentified. V was shortened by 5 bases and J by 1 base, with 11 bases between the two germline ends. CDR1 and CDR2 (germline): MNHEY, SMNVEV (reference sequence). CDR3 length: 14 amino acids. One entry per CDR3 protein results from TCRdb running MiXCR on the 5' RACE reads. The repertoire holds about 200,000 distinct CDR3 sequences, with roughly 25% as singletons. These data belong to a study of CD8 T cells in ankylosing spondylitis. Broader study findings: Reportedly, significant enrichment of disease-linked clones occurred in matched ankylosing spondylitis synovial fluid. Before this, some motif variants had been reported in reactive arthritis synovial fluid and blood.

Sequenced material: blood, either unsorted or a sorted T cell fraction (not recorded which). J is TRBJ1-1 and V is TRBV27, with D perhaps matching TRBD1 (5 bases). This sequence was found in a male donor with ankylosing spondylitis or in good health (not recorded which). For the CDR3, the DNA is TGTGCCAGCAGTATCCCGGGGACGAACACTGAAGCTTTCTTT. Translating it yields CASSIPGTNTEAFF.